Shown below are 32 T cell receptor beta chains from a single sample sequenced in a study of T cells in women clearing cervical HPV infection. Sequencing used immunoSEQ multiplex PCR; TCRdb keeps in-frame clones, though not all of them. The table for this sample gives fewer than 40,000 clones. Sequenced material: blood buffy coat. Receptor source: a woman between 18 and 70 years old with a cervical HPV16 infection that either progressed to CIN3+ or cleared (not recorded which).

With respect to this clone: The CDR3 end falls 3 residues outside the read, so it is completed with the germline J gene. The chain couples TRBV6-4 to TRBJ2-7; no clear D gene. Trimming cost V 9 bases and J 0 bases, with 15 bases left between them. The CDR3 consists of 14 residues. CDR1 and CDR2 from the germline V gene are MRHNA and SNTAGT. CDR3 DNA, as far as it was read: TGTGCCAGACCTCTAAGCGTTAGCTCCTACGAG. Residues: CARPLSVSSYE. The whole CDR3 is CARPLSVSSYEQYF.

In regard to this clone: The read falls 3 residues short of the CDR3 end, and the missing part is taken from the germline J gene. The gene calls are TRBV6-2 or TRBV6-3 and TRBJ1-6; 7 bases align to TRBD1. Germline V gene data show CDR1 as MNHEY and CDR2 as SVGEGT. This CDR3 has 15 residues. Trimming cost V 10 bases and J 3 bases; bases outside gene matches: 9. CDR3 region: CATRTGTDYNSPLHF. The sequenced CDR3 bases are TGTGCCACCAGGACCGGGACAGACTATAATTCACCC.

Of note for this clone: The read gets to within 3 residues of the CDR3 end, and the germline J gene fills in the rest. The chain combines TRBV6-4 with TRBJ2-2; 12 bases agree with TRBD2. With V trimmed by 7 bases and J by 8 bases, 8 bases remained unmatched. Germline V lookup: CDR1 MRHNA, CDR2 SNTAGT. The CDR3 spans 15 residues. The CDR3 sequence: CASMTTSGGTGELFF. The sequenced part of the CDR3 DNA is TGTGCCAGCATGACGACTAGCGGGGGCACGGGGGAG.

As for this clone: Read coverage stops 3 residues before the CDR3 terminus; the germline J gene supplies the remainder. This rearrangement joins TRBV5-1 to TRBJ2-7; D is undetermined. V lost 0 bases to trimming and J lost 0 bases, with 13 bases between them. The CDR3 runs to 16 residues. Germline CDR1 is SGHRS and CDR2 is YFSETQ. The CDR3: CASSLEGSLSSYEQYF. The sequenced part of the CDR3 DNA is TGCGCCAGCAGCTTGGAGGGCAGCCTCAGCTCCTACGAG.

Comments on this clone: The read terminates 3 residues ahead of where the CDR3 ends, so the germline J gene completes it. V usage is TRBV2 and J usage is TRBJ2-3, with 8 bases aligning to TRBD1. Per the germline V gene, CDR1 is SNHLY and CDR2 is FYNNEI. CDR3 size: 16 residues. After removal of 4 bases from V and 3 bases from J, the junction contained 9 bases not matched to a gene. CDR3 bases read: TGTGCCAGCAGTGTCGACAGGGGAAGGGCAACAGATACG. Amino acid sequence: CASSVDRGRATDT. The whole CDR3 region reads CASSVDRGRATDTQYF.

The sequenced CDR3 bases are TGTGCCAGCAGCTCTCGGGACAGGTACCAAGAGACC. Translating gives CASSSRDRYQET. The whole CDR3 protein reads CASSSRDRYQETQYF. This sequence joins TRBV7-2 and TRBJ2-5; the match to TRBD1 covers 8 bases. The read is 3 residues too short to cover the CDR3 end, so that end is filled in from the germline J gene. The CDR3 runs 15 residues. Unmatched junction bases numbered 4, after V lost 4 bases and J lost 0 bases. Germline V gives CDR1 SGHTA, CDR2 FQGNSA.

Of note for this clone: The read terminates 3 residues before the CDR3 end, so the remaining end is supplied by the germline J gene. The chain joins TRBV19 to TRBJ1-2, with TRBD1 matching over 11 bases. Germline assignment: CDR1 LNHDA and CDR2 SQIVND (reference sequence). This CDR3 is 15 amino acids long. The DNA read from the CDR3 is TGTGCCAGTAGTATGGGACGAGGACAGGGGGCCGGC. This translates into CASSMGRGQGAG. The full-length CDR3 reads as CASSMGRGQGAGYTF.

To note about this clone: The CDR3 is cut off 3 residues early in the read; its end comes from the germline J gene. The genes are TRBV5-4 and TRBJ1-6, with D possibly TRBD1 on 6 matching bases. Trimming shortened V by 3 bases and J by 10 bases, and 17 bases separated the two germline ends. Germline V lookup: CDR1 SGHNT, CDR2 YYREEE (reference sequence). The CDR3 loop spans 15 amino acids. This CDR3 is CASSSGGGAGSPLHF. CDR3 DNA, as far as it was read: TGTGCCAGCAGCTCGGGCGGGGGGGCAGGGTCACCC.

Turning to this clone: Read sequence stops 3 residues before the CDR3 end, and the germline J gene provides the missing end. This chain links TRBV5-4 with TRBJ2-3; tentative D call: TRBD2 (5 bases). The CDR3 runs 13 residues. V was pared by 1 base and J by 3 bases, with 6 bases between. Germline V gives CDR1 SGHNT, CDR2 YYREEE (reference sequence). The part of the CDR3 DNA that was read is TGTGCCAGCAGCTTGAGCGGAACAGATACG. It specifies CASSLSGTDT. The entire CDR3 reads CASSLSGTDTQYF.

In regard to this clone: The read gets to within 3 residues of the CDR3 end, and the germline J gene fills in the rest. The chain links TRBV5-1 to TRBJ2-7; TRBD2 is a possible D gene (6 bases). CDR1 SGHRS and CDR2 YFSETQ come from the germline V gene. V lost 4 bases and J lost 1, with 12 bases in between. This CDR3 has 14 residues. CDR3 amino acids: CASSPRDLSYEQYF. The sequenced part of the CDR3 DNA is TGCGCCAGCAGCCCGAGGGACTTATCCTACGAG. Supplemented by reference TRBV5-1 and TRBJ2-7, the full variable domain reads KAGVTQTPRYLIKTRGQQVTLSCSPISGHRSVSWYQQTPGQGLQFLFEYFSETQRNKGNFPGRFSGRQFSNSRSEMNVSTLELGDSALYLCASSPRDLSYEQYFGPGTRLTVT.

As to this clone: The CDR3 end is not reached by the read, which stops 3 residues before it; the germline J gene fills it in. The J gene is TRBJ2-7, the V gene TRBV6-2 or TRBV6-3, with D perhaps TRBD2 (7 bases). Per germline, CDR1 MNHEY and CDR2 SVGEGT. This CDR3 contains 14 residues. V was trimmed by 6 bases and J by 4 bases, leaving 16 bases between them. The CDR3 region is CASSLRGASYEQYF. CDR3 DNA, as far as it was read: TGTGCCAGCAGCCTCCGGGGGGCAAGTTACGAG.

The CDR3 bases that were read are TGTGCCAGCAGCCGACTAGTGGACACCGGGGAG. This codes for CASSRLVDTGE. The entire CDR3 protein is CASSRLVDTGELFF. The chain couples TRBV5-5 to TRBJ2-2; a weak D match, TRBD2 (6 bases). Sequencing ends 3 residues short of the CDR3 end; the germline J gene provides the rest. Germline V gene sequence: CDR1 SGHKS, CDR2 YYEKEE (reference sequence). CDR3 size: 14 residues. V was cut by 4 bases and J by 3 bases, with 10 bases left in between.

CDR3 protein: CSARIAGRGETQYF. CDR3 DNA, as far as it was read: TGCAGTGCTAGGATAGCGGGGAGGGGAGAGACC. The V call is TRBV20-1, the J call TRBJ2-5; 8 bases are shared with TRBD2. The sequence runs out 3 residues before the end of the CDR3; the remainder is reconstructed from the germline J gene. The CDR3 extends over 14 amino acids. The V gene end was trimmed by 3 bases and the J gene end by 4 bases; junction bases not matched to a gene: 7. Germline V lookup: CDR1 DFQATT, CDR2 SNEGSKA (reference sequence).

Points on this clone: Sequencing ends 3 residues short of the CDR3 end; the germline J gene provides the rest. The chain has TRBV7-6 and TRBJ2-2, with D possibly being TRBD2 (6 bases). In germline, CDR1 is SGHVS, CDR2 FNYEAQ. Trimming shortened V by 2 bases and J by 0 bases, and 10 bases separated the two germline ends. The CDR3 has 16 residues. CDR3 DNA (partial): TGTGCCAGCAGCTTAAGGGCGGGGTCGAACACCGGGGAG. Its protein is CASSLRAGSNTGE. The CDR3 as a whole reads CASSLRAGSNTGELFF.

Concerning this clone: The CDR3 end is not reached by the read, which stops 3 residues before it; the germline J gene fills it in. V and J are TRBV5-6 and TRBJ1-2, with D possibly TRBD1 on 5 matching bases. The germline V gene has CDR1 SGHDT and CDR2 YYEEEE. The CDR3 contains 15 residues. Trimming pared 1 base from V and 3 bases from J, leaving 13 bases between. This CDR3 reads CASSLFARGDYGYTF. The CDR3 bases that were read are TGTGCCAGCAGCTTGTTTGCTCGGGGGGACTATGGC.

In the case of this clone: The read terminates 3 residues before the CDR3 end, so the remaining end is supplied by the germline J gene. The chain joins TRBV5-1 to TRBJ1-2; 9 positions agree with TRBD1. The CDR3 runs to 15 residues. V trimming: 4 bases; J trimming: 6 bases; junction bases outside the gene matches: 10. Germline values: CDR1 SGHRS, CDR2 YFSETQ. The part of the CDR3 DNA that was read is TGCGCCAGCAGCCCAACCGGGACAGGGATTGATGGC. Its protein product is CASSPTGTGIDG. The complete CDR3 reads CASSPTGTGIDGYTF. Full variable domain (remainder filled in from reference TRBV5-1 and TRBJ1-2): KAGVTQTPRYLIKTRGQQVTLSCSPISGHRSVSWYQQTPGQGLQFLFEYFSETQRNKGNFPGRFSGRQFSNSRSEMNVSTLELGDSALYLCASSPTGTGIDGYTFGSGTRLTVV.

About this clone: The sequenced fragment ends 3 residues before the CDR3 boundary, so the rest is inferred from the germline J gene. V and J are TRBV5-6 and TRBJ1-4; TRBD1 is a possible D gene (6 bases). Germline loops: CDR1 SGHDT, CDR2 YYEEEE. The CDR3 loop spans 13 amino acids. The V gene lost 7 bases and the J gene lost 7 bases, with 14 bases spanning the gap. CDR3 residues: CASQQGFREKLFF. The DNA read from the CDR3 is TGTGCCAGCCAACAGGGCTTTCGTGAAAAA.

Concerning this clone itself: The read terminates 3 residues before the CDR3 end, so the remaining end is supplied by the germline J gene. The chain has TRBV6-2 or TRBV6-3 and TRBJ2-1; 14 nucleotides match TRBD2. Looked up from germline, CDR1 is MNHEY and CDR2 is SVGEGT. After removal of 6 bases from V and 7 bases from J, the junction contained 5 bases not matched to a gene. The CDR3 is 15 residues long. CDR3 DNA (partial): TGTGCCAGCAGAGGAGGACTAGCGGGGGGTAATGAG. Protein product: CASRGGLAGGNE. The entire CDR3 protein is CASRGGLAGGNEQFF.

CDR3 DNA (partial): TGTGCCAGCAGCCCAGGGACAGATAAA. Amino acid sequence: CASSPGTDK. The full CDR3 reads CASSPGTDKLFF. This chain uses TRBV9 with TRBJ1-4; 7 bases are shared with TRBD1. The read falls 3 residues short of the CDR3 end, and the missing part is taken from the germline J gene. The CDR3 totals 12 residues. CDR1 and CDR2 from the germline V gene are SGDLS and YYNGEE.

The part of the CDR3 DNA that was read is TGTGCCTGGAGTCTGGGGGGGCGTGTCAAAAACATT. As protein: CAWSLGGRVKNI. The full CDR3 is CAWSLGGRVKNIQYF. This rearrangement joins TRBV30 to TRBJ2-4; tentatively, D is TRBD2 (7 bases). From the germline J gene comes the end of the CDR3, since the read stops 3 residues before it. Germline CDR1 GTSNPN, CDR2 SVGIG (reference sequence). This CDR3 comprises 15 residues. V dropped 2 bases and J dropped 3 bases, with 14 bases sitting between them.

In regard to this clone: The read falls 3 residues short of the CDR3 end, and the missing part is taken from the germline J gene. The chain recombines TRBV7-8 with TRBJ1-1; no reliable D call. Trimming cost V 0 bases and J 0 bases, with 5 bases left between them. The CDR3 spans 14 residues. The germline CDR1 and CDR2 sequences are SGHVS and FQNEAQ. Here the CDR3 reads CASSLARMNTEAFF. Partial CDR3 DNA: TGTGCCAGCAGCTTAGCGCGGATGAACACTGAA.

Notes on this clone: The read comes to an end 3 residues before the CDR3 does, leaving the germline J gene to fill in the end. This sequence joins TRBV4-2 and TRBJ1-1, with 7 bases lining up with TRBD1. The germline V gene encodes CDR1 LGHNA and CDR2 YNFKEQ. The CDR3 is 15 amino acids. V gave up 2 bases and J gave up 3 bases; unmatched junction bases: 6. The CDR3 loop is CASSQPDREHTEAFF. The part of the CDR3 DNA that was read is TGTGCCAGCAGCCAACCCGACAGGGAACACACTGAA.

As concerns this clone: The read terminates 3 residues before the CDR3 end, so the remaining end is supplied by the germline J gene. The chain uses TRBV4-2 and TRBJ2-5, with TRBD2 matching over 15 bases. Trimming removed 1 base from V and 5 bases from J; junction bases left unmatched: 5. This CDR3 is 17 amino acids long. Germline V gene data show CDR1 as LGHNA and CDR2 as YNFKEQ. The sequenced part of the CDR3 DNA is TGTGCCAGCAGCCAAGCGGGACTAGCGGGGGGTCGTGAGACC. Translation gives CASSQAGLAGGRET. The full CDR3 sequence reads CASSQAGLAGGRETQYF.

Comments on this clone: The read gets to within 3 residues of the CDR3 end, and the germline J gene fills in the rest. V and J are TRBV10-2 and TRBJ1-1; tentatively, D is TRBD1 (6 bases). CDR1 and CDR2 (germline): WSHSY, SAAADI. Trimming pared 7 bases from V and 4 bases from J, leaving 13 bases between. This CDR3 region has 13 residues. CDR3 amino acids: CASTPTGPTEAFF. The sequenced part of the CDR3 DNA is TGCGCCAGCACTCCGACAGGACCCACTGAA.

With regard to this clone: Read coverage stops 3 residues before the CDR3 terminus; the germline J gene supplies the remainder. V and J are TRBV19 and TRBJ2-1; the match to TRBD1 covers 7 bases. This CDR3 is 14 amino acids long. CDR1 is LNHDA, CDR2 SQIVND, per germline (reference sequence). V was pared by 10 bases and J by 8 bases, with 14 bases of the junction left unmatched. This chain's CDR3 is CATSEATGRDEQFF. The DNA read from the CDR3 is TGTGCCACCTCCGAGGCGACAGGGCGGGATGAG.

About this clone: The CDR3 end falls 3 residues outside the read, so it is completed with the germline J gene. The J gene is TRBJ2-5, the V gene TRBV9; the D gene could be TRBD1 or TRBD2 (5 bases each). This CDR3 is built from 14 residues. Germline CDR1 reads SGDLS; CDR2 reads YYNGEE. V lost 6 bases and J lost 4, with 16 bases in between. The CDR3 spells CASTNSAGRETQYF. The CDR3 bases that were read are TGTGCCAGCACCAACTCGGCAGGGAGAGAGACC.

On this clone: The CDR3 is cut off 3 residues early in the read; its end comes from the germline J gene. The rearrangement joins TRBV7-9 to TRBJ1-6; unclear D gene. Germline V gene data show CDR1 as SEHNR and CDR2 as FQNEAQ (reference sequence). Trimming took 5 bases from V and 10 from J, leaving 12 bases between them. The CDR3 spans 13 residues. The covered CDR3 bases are TGTGCCAGCAGCAGCGGGAATCGGTCACCC. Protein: CASSSGNRSP. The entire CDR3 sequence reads CASSSGNRSPLHF.

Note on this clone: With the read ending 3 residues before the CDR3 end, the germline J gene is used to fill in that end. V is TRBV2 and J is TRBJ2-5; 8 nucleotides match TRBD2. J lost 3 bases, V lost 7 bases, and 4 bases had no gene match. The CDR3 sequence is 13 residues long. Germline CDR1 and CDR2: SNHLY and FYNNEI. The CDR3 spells CASTGGAEETQYF. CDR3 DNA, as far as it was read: TGTGCCAGCACCGGGGGGGCAGAAGAGACC.

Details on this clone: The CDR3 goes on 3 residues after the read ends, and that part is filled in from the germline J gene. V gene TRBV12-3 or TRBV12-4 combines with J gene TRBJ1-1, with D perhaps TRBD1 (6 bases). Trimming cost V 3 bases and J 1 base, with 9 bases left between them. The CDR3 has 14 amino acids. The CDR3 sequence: CASSFGTPNTEAFF. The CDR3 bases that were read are TGTGCCAGCAGTTTCGGGACACCGAACACTGAA.

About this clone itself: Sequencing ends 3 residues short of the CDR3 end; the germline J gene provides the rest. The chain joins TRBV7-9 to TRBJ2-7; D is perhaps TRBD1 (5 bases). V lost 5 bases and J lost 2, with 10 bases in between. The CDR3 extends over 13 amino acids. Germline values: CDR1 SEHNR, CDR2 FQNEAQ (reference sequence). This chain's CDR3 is CASSLGHTYEQYF. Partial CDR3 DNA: TGTGCCAGCAGCCTAGGACACACCTACGAG.

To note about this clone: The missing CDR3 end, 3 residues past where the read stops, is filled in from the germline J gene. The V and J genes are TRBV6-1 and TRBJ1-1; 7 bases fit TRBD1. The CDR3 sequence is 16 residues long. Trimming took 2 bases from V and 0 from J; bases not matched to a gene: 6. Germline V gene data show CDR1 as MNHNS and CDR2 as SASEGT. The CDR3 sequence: CASSESGQFMNTEAFF. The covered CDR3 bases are TGTGCCAGCAGTGAATCGGGACAGTTCATGAACACTGAA.

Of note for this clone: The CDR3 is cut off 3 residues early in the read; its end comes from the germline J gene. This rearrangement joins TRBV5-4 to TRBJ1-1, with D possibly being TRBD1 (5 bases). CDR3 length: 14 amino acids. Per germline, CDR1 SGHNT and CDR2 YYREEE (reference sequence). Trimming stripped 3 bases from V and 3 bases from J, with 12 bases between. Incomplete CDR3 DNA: TGTGCCAGCAGCTCGGGGGACCTTTACACTGAA. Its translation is CASSSGDLYTE. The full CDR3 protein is CASSSGDLYTEAFF.